This T cell receptor beta chain originates from a study of preoperative IRX-2 immunotherapy in early breast cancer. The CDR3 covers 15 residues. V was pared by 4 bases and J by 3 bases, with 16 bases between. Germline CDR1 reads LNHDA; CDR2 reads SQIVND (reference sequence). The table came from immunoSEQ multiplex PCR; TCRdb's copy has only in-frame clones and leaves some out. This sample carries some 22,000 clones, approximately 90% of them seen once, and the ten largest clones take about 8.4%. The treatment: preoperative locoregional IRX-2 cytokine immunotherapy. This phase Ib study tested locoregional IRX-2 cytokine immunotherapy given before surgery.

This rearrangement joins TRBV19 to TRBJ2-7, with TRBD2 as a possible D gene (6 bases). This sequence was found in a human donor with breast cancer. The sequencing here drew on tumor tissue, taken after IRX-2 immunotherapy. In nucleotides, the CDR3 is TGTGCCAGTAGTAATAGACATCCGGAGGGCTACGAGCAGTACTTC. Amino acids: CASSNRHPEGYEQYF.